The entry below describes one TCR beta chain. Its specificity is unknown. By flow cytometry, patients selected for sequencing had shown an expansion of CD8+CD57+ cells. Patient blood was sampled before any therapy had been received. This specimen belongs to a study of CD8+CD57+ T cells in acquired aplastic anemia. Overall study context: Recorded DNA amounts for sorted CD4+ and CD8+ cells had an average of approximately 2.9 ug. General study points: CD8+ Simpson's diversity in patients was not significantly different from that in controls. Researchers report that fewer than 30 CD8+ CDR3 sequences appeared in both patients and controls.

Genomic DNA, the template, was used for profiling of the TCR beta VDJ and CDR3. TCRdb processed the reads anew with MiXCR; each CDR3 protein has one entry. Of around 430,000 distinct CDR3 sequences in the sample, approximately 33% were seen once. The sample comprised sorted CD4+, CD8+, or CD8+CD57+ T cells (not recorded which) from PBMCs. The source is a human donor with aplastic anemia.

CDR3 sequence (DNA): TGTGCCAGCAGCCAATCGGGTCAGGCGCGTTCACCCCTCCACTTT. It specifies CASSQSGQARSPLHF. The V and J genes are TRBV3-1 and TRBJ1-6; no definite D call. The germline gives CDR1 LGHDT, CDR2 YNNKEL (reference sequence). The CDR3 has 15 residues. Trimming left V 2 bases short and J 9 bases short, with 14 bases between.